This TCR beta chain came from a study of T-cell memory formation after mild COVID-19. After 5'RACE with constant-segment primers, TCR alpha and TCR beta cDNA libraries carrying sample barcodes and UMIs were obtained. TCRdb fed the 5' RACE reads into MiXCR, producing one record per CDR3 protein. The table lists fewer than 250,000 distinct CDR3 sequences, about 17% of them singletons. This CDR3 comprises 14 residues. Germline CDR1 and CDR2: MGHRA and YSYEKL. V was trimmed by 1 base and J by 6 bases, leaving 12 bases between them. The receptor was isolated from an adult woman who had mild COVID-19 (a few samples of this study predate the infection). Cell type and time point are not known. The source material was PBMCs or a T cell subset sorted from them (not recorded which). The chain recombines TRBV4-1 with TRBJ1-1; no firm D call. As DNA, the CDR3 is TGCGCCAGCAGCCAAGGAGAGACGATGCCTGAAGCTTTCTTT. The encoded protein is CASSQGETMPEAFF.